This T cell receptor beta chain was sequenced for a study of PD-1 blockade in classical Hodgkin lymphoma. About the research overall: Patients were treated with nivolumab at 3 mg/kg, and this was given intravenously every 2 weeks.

Time point noted: cycle 4 day 1 (C4D1), after 5 to 7 weeks of nivolumab. Relapses following autologous stem cell transplantation were seen in all patients, with brentuximab vedotin exposure varying. With magnetic negative selection, CD4+ T cells were purified from PBMCs that had been thawed. TCRdb's table, derived via immunoSEQ multiplex PCR, lists solely in-frame clones and lacks some. The repertoire holds about 28,000 clones, with less than 80% as singletons. Germline lookup yields CDR1 SGHTA and CDR2 FQGTGA. This CDR3 is 15 amino acids long. The V end lost 10 bases, the J end lost 2 bases, and 20 bases lay between the germline ends.

The sample consisted of CD4+ T cells from blood, taken before the fourth cycle of nivolumab. This TCR was recovered from a human donor with classical Hodgkin lymphoma. This chain links TRBV7-3 with TRBJ1-2; D may be TRBD1 (5 bases). The CDR3 loop is CAITPGLGGNYGYTF. For the CDR3, the DNA is TGTGCCATCACCCCCGGCTTGGGGGGGAACTATGGCTACACCTTC.